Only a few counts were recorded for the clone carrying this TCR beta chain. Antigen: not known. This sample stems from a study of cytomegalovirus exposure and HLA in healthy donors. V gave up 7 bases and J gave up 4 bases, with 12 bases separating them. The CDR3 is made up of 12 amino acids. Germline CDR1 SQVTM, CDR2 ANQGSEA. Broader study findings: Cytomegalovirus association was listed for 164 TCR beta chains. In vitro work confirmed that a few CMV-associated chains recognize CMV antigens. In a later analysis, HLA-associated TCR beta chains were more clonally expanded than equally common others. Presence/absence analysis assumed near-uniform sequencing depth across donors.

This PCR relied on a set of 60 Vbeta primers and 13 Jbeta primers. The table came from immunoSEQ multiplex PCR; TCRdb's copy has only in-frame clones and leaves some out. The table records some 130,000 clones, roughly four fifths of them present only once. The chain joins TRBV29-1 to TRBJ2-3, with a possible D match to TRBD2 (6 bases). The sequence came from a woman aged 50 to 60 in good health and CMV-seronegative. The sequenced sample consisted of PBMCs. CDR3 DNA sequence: TGCAGCGGGACTACCCATGCAGATACGCAGTATTTT. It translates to CSGTTHADTQYF.